This T cell receptor beta chain was identified in a study of T cell responses to AZD1222 COVID-19 vaccine. CDR1 and CDR2 (germline): SNHLY, FYNNEI. V lost 1 base, J lost 2 bases, and 9 bases lay in between. This CDR3 spans 14 amino acids. Assay: immunoSEQ multiplex PCR; the TCRdb copy retains only in-frame clones and omits some. The data hold about 97,000 clones, with nearly 90% observed a single time. This chain links TRBV2 with TRBJ2-7, with D possibly being TRBD1 (6 bases). Source: peripheral blood, taken on day 0 of AZD1222 vaccination. The TCR originated in an adult in good health. The CDR3 DNA follows: TGTGCCAGCAGTGAAGAAGGGGGTCCCTACGAGCAGTACTTC. Translating it yields CASSEEGGPYEQYF.